This T cell receptor (beta chain) came from a study of response to subunit inactivated influenza vaccine. Study conclusions and caveats: Few new T cells, the authors suggested, are recruited by each seasonal influenza vaccination.

As to this clonotype: The antigen remains undetermined.

The CDR3 contains 17 residues. In germline, CDR1 is MNHNS, CDR2 SASEGT. Trimming removed 6 bases from V and 0 bases from J; junction bases left unmatched: 11. TCRdb ran MiXCR on the RT-PCR reads and lists one entry per CDR3 protein. The table has hundreds of thousands of distinct CDR3 sequences, more than 15% seen once. The receptor comes from a man aged 45 to 65 who received an inactivated influenza vaccine. The specimen was PBMCs from blood, collected 11 to 12 days after vaccination. This sequence joins TRBV6-1 and TRBJ1-2; 9 bases map to TRBD1. The CDR3 is CASRKATGQGTNYGYTF. The CDR3 DNA sequence: TGTGCCAGCAGAAAAGCGACCGGACAGGGGACTAACTATGGCTACACCTTC.